These 27 T cell receptor beta chains were all obtained from the same sample, sequenced in a study of cytomegalovirus exposure and HLA in healthy donors. PCR was performed using 60 Vbeta and 13 Jbeta primers. Method: immunoSEQ multiplex PCR; TCRdb's copy keeps in-frame clones and lacks some. The table records around 150,000 clones, 73% of them present only once. The sequenced sample was PBMCs. The receptors were gathered from a human donor in good health.

This chain connects TRBV5-1 to TRBJ2-2; 11 bases align to TRBD1. This CDR3 spans 15 amino acids. V was pared by 4 bases and J by 7 bases, with 6 bases of the junction left unmatched. Germline CDR1 reads SGHRS; CDR2 reads YFSETQ. The DNA for the CDR3 is TGCGCCAGCAGCCTAGGACAGGGGGCGAGCGGGGAGCTGTTTTTT. This sequence encodes CASSLGQGASGELFF.

CDR3 region: CSVEARDGYTF. DNA for the CDR3: TGCAGCGTTGAGGCCAGGGATGGCTACACCTTC. This sequence joins TRBV29-1 and TRBJ1-2, with D possibly being TRBD1 (5 bases). This CDR3 contains 11 residues. V was trimmed by 3 bases and J by 6 bases, leaving 8 bases between them. CDR1 and CDR2 (germline): SQVTM, ANQGSEA.

This rearrangement joins TRBV5-6 to TRBJ2-1, with D perhaps matching TRBD1 (6 bases). Germline V lookup: CDR1 SGHDT, CDR2 YYEEEE. The CDR3 covers 18 residues. V was shortened by 1 base and J by 0 bases, with 17 bases between the two germline ends. This CDR3 is CASSLSQGIGPSYNEQFF. The CDR3 DNA reads as TGTGCCAGCAGCTTGTCGCAGGGGATAGGACCCTCCTACAATGAGCAGTTCTTC.

The table lists this clone with a few counts. This chain joins TRBV6-4 and TRBJ2-6; D may be TRBD2 (6 bases). Trimming removed 2 bases at V and 1 base at J, with 24 bases between. Germline V CDR1 and CDR2: MRHNA, SNTAGT. The CDR3 spans 21 residues. CDR3 sequence (DNA): TGTGCCAGCAGTGACCCCCTCTTGCCAGGGCGGGGAAAATCTGGGGCCAACGTCCTGACTTTC. Amino acid sequence: CASSDPLLPGRGKSGANVLTF.

DNA of the CDR3: TGTGCCATCAGCGCTTTAGCGGATAGCACCGGGGAGCTGTTTTTT. Translation gives CAISALADSTGELFF. The chain employs TRBV10-3 and TRBJ2-2; D is possibly TRBD2 (6 bases). CDR3 length: 15 residues. In germline, CDR1 is ENHRY, CDR2 SYGVKD. V dropped 6 bases and J dropped 4 bases, with 15 bases sitting between them.

The V gene is TRBV18, the J gene TRBJ2-3, with a weak D call TRBD1 (6 bases). The V end lost 3 bases, the J end lost 0 bases, and 13 bases lay between the germline ends. The CDR3 is 16 residues long. CDR1 is KGHSH, CDR2 LQKENI, per germline. The CDR3 sequence: CASSPLAGASTDTQYF. CDR3 nucleotides: TGTGCCAGCTCACCGCTGGCAGGGGCTAGCACAGATACGCAGTATTTT.

This clone was recorded a few times. This chain links TRBV9 with TRBJ1-2, with a possible D match to TRBD1 (5 bases). Germline assignment: CDR1 SGDLS and CDR2 YYNGEE. The length of the CDR3 is 11 residues. V was trimmed by 3 bases and J by 5 bases, leaving 5 bases between them. CDR3 coding DNA: TGTGCCAGCAGCGAGGGGTATGGCTACACCTTC. Translated, it gives CASSEGYGYTF. Looking up the rest from reference TRBV9 and TRBJ1-2 gives the full variable domain: DSGVTQTPKHLITATGQRVTLRCSPRSGDLSVYWYQQSLDQGLQFLIQYYNGEERAKGNILERFSAQQFPDLHSELNLSSLELGDSALYFCASSEGYGYTFGSGTRLTVV.

This clone was counted between two and nine times. The rearrangement joins TRBV27 to TRBJ1-2, with TRBD1 identical over 8 bases. Germline CDR1 and CDR2: MNHEY and SMNVEV (reference sequence). The CDR3 totals 16 residues. V shed 2 bases and J 8 bases; nucleotides not matched to a gene: 13. Written as DNA, the CDR3 is TGTGCCAGCAGTTTAATGGGGCCAGGGGGCCTGGGCGGCTACACCTTC. Protein sequence: CASSLMGPGGLGGYTF.

This clone appeared a few times. V is TRBV7-6 and J is TRBJ2-1; weak D call: TRBD2 (6 bases). The length of the CDR3 is 12 residues. CDR1 SGHVS and CDR2 FNYEAQ come from the germline V gene. With 0 bases removed from V and 13 bases from J, the gap between germline ends came to 10 bases. CDR3 nucleotide sequence: TGTGCCAGCAGCTTAGCGACTAGAGAACAGTTCTTC. The encoded protein is CASSLATREQFF.

J is TRBJ2-5 and V is TRBV9; D gene unclear. The CDR3 is 13 residues long. The V end lost 4 bases, the J end lost 5 bases, and 12 bases lay between the germline ends. Per germline, CDR1 SGDLS and CDR2 YYNGEE. This chain's CDR3 is CASSRAPRETQYF. The CDR3 nucleotides are TGTGCCAGCAGCCGCGCTCCGCGGGAGACCCAGTACTTC.

The chain recombines TRBV4-1 with TRBJ1-5; the D gene is possibly TRBD1 (5 bases). V was trimmed by 0 bases and J by 1 base, leaving 10 bases between them. In germline, CDR1 is MGHRA, CDR2 YSYEKL. The CDR3 extends over 16 amino acids. CDR3 in amino acids: CASSQDPGQSNQPQHF. Written as DNA, the CDR3 is TGCGCCAGCAGCCAAGATCCTGGACAAAGCAATCAGCCCCAGCATTTT.

V and J are TRBV6-5 and TRBJ2-3, with 9 bases identical to TRBD2. The V gene's germline CDR1 is MNHEY and CDR2 SVGAGI. The J segment lost 0 bases and the V segment lost 6 bases, leaving 4 bases of the junction unmatched. This CDR3 is 15 amino acids long. In DNA, the CDR3 is TGTGCCAGCAGAGGTCTAGCGGGGAGCACAGATACGCAGTATTTT. It yields the protein CASRGLAGSTDTQYF.

J is TRBJ2-5 and V is TRBV5-1, with D possibly matching TRBD2 (7 bases). Trimming left V 4 bases short and J 5 bases short, with 15 bases between. The CDR3 contains 14 residues. Germline values: CDR1 SGHRS, CDR2 YFSETQ. CDR3 amino acids: CASSQPGGGETQYF. In nucleotides, the CDR3 is TGCGCCAGCAGCCAGCCGGGGGGCGGGGAGACCCAGTACTTC. Supplemented by reference TRBV5-1 and TRBJ2-5, the full variable domain reads KAGVTQTPRYLIKTRGQQVTLSCSPISGHRSVSWYQQTPGQGLQFLFEYFSETQRNKGNFPGRFSGRQFSNSRSEMNVSTLELGDSALYLCASSQPGGGETQYFGPGTRLLVL.

The count of this clone is one. V usage is TRBV11-2 and J usage is TRBJ1-6; D may be TRBD1 (5 bases). V shed 2 bases and J shed 2 bases, with 10 bases lying between them. Germline V gives CDR1 SGHAT, CDR2 FQNNGV. CDR3 length: 16 amino acids. The CDR3 region is CASSLKQATYNSPLHF. The CDR3 bases are TGTGCCAGCAGCTTAAAACAGGCCACCTATAATTCACCCCTCCACTTT. Drawing the rest from reference TRBV11-2 and TRBJ1-6, the complete variable domain is EAGVAQSPRYKIIEKRQSVAFWCNPISGHATLYWYQQILGQGPKLLIQFQNNGVVDDSQLPKDRFSAERLKGVDSTLKIQPAKLEDSAVYLCASSLKQATYNSPLHFGNGTRLTVT.

The gene calls are TRBV18 and TRBJ2-7; 8 bases line up with TRBD1. The ends lost 6 bases at V and 2 bases at J; junction bases unmatched: 3. CDR1 and CDR2 (germline): KGHSH, LQKENI. The CDR3 loop spans 13 amino acids. In DNA form, the CDR3 reads TGTGCCAGCTCCTACAGGGGGGCCTACGAGCAGTACTTC. It translates to CASSYRGAYEQYF.

The chain joins TRBV7-9 to TRBJ2-1; 7 bases fit TRBD2. The germline gives CDR1 SEHNR, CDR2 FQNEAQ (reference sequence). Trimming took 2 bases from V and 5 from J; bases not matched to a gene: 3. The CDR3 is 14 amino acids. As DNA, the CDR3 is TGTGCCAGCAGCTTAATTCGGGGGGACAATGAGCAGTTCTTC. Amino acid sequence: CASSLIRGDNEQFF.

This clone was observed a handful of times. A far larger clone is only one base removed, so a read error is likely. The V and J genes are TRBV9 and TRBJ2-1, with TRBD2 as a possible D gene (5 bases). Trimming took off 6 bases at V and 9 bases at J, with 7 bases between the two ends. Germline V lookup: CDR1 SGDLS, CDR2 YYNGEE. CDR3 length equals 10 residues. The CDR3 region has the DNA TGTGCCAGCACGGGGTGTGAGCAGTTCTTC. Translated: CASTGCEQFF. Full variable domain (missing parts from reference TRBV9 and TRBJ2-1): DSGVTQTPKHLITATGQRVTLRCSPRSGDLSVYWYQQSLDQGLQFLIQYYNGEERAKGNILERFSAQQFPDLHSELNLSSLELGDSALYFCASTGCEQFFGPGTRLTVL.

The rearrangement uses TRBV7-9 and TRBJ2-4; D remains unclear. V was clipped by 1 base and J by 1 base, with 5 bases between them. The CDR3 covers 14 residues. Germline lookup yields CDR1 SEHNR and CDR2 FQNEAQ (reference sequence). In DNA form, the CDR3 reads TGTGCCAGCAGCTTAGTTTCGGCCAAAAACATTCAGTACTTC. Its translation: CASSLVSAKNIQYF.

The J gene is TRBJ2-5, the V gene TRBV10-3, with D perhaps matching TRBD1 (5 bases). Trimming removed 3 bases at V and 3 bases at J, with 5 bases between. The CDR3 contains 12 residues. CDR1 ENHRY and CDR2 SYGVKD come from the germline V gene. The DNA for the CDR3 is TGTGCCATCAGTGACAGGGAAGAGACCCAGTACTTC. Amino acids: CAISDREETQYF.

This clone was found once. The chain recombines TRBV5-4 with TRBJ1-1; D not certain. Trimming removed 4 bases at V and 3 bases at J, with 13 bases between. In germline, CDR1 is SGHNT, CDR2 YYREEE (reference sequence). The CDR3 is 14 amino acids. The CDR3 reads CASSDPRRYTEAFF. Here the CDR3 DNA reads TGTGCCAGCAGCGACCCCAGGAGGTACACTGAAGCTTTCTTT.

The chain uses TRBV27 and TRBJ2-7; 7 bases are a match to TRBD2. CDR1 MNHEY and CDR2 SMNVEV come from the germline V gene (reference sequence). J was trimmed by 3 bases and V by 5 bases; bases with no gene match: 7. CDR3 length: 14 amino acids. CDR3 coding DNA: TGTGCCAGCAGTGAGGGCGGGAGACGCTACGAGCAGTACTTC. Protein sequence: CASSEGGRRYEQYF.

The chain couples TRBV6-4 to TRBJ2-7; D is ambiguous. This CDR3 contains 14 residues. The germline gives CDR1 MRHNA, CDR2 SNTAGT. Trimming removed 4 bases from V and 3 bases from J, with 13 bases in between. The CDR3 bases are TGTGCCAGCAGTGGACCCGACACCGACTACGAGCAGTACTTC. Translated: CASSGPDTDYEQYF.

This clone was observed once. This chain joins TRBV29-1 and TRBJ2-7, with D tentatively TRBD2 (7 bases). The CDR3 contains 13 residues. V dropped 6 bases and J dropped 2 bases, with 14 bases sitting between them. Germline V CDR1 and CDR2: SQVTM, ANQGSEA. CDR3 sequence (DNA): TGCAGCGTGGTACAGGGAGGGGCCTACGAGCAGTACTTC. Protein sequence: CSVVQGGAYEQYF.

This chain joins TRBV4-1 and TRBJ1-1; 9 nucleotides line up with TRBD1. The CDR3 is 15 residues long. With V trimmed by 4 bases and J by 6 bases, 9 bases remained unmatched. Germline CDR1 MGHRA, CDR2 YSYEKL. This CDR3 is CASSPGDRVVPEAFF. In DNA, the CDR3 is TGCGCCAGCAGCCCAGGGGACAGGGTCGTGCCTGAAGCTTTCTTT.

This chain connects TRBV9 to TRBJ1-4; D call uncertain. V lost 3 bases and J 0 bases, leaving 12 bases between the germline ends. In germline, CDR1 is SGDLS, CDR2 YYNGEE. The length of the CDR3 is 16 residues. CDR3 amino acids: CASSARTGATNEKLFF. The CDR3 DNA is TGTGCCAGCAGCGCCCGGACTGGGGCAACTAATGAAAAACTGTTTTTT.

DNA for the CDR3: TGCGCCAGCAGCCCTAATCTAGCGGGAGGGCCGGAGACCCAGTACTTC. Protein sequence: CASSPNLAGGPETQYF. The chain employs TRBV5-1 and TRBJ2-5; 12 bases fit TRBD2. The CDR3 is 16 amino acids. V was clipped by 4 bases and J by 5 bases; unmatched bases: 9. Germline CDR1 is SGHRS and CDR2 is YFSETQ.

The chain recombines TRBV15 with TRBJ2-6, with a possible D match to TRBD1 (5 bases). Germline CDR1 reads LNHNV; CDR2 reads YYDKDF (reference sequence). CDR3 length: 15 amino acids. V was clipped by 2 bases and J by 1 base, with 6 bases between them. In DNA, the CDR3 is TGTGCCACCAGCAGACAGGGTTCTGGGGCCAACGTCCTGACTTTC. This translates into CATSRQGSGANVLTF.